Shown below are 20 T cell receptor beta chains from a single sample sequenced in a study of tumor-infiltrating lymphocytes in primary liver carcinoma. Co-extraction of RNA and DNA was performed on about 19-33 mg of unsorted bulk tissue. TCR beta cDNA was made from approximately 540 ng total RNA with a constant-region primer. Slightly modified ARM-PCR, run as three nested multiplex PCR rounds, produced the TCR beta libraries. The first two PCR rounds, roughly 9 cycles each, used TRBV1-TRBV30 forward primers and a C-beta reverse primer. TCRdb itself ran the multiplex PCR reads through MiXCR, one entry per CDR3 protein. Of tens of thousands of distinct CDR3 sequences in the sample, over 75% were seen once. Input material: liver tumor tissue from sampling region 5. Subset reported: tumor region T5, tumor centre. The receptors were gathered from a man aged 35 to 55 with primary liver carcinoma and hepatitis B virus infection.

As for this clonotype: One junction end does not reproduce the germline sequence, and a read error may be involved. The chain joins TRBV4-2 to TRBJ2-2; either TRBD1 or TRBD2 may fit D (5 bases each). Per germline, CDR1 LGHNA and CDR2 YNFKEQ. This CDR3 region has 15 residues. CDR3 sequence reads: CASSQTRGTTGEMFF. The CDR3 DNA reads as TGTGCCAGTAGCCAAACCCGGGGCACAACCGGGGAGATGTTTTTT.

J is TRBJ1-1 and V is TRBV5-1; D uncertain. The CDR3 contains 16 residues. V was shortened by 2 bases and J by 11 bases, with 25 bases between the two germline ends. Looked up from germline, CDR1 is SGHRS and CDR2 is YFSETQ. This CDR3 reads CASSFYGPEGKSDAFF. The CDR3 bases are TGCGCCAGCAGCTTTTATGGCCCTGAAGGGAAAAGTGACGCTTTCTTT.

Concerning this clonotype: A junction boundary mismatches the germline segment, possibly from a read error. The V call is TRBV12-3 or TRBV12-4, the J call TRBJ1-1; D not resolved. The CDR3 loop spans 12 amino acids. The CDR3 bases are TGTGTCAGCAGTCCCCTCTGGATTGAAGCTTTCTTT. This encodes CVSSPLWIEAFF.

Only a few counts were recorded for this clonotype. This chain connects TRBV12-3 or TRBV12-4 to TRBJ1-6; D not certain. The CDR3 length is 13 residues. The germline V and J ends were trimmed by 0 bases and 9 bases, with 6 bases remaining between them. CDR3 coding DNA: TGTGCCAGCAGTTTAGCGCCCGGTTCACCCCTCCACTTT. Its protein product is CASSLAPGSPLHF.

On this clonotype itself: Without the conserved terminal phenylalanine or tryptophan, this CDR3 likely stems from a read error. V and J are TRBV6-2 or TRBV6-3 and TRBJ1-1; tentative D call: TRBD1 (6 bases). Trimming removed 8 bases at V and 7 bases at J, with 14 bases between. Per germline, CDR1 MNHEY and CDR2 SVGEGT. The length of the CDR3 is 12 residues. The CDR3 loop reads CASGTRSIEAFL. CDR3 nucleotide sequence: TGTGCCAGCGGGACACGTAGCATTGAAGCTTTCCTT.

Note on this clonotype: The conserved phenylalanine or tryptophan normally closing the CDR3 is absent here, so this likely arose from a read error. The J gene is TRBJ2-5, the V gene TRBV12-3 or TRBV12-4, with TRBD1 identical over 7 bases. The CDR3 loop spans 14 amino acids. The V and J ends lost 9 bases and 1 base, in that order; junction bases with no gene match: 8. The CDR3 DNA is TGTGCCAGTGCTCAGGGACAGCCCCAAGAGACCCAGTACTCC. Translation gives CASAQGQPQETQYS.

The chain couples TRBV4-2 to TRBJ1-3; D remains unclear. The CDR3 is 14 residues long. CDR1 is LGHNA and CDR2 is YNFKEQ in the germline V gene. V was shortened by 0 bases and J by 3 bases, with 6 bases between the two germline ends. The CDR3 protein is CASSQEGHGNTIYF. In DNA, the CDR3 is TGTGCCAGCAGCCAAGAGGGCCATGGAAACACCATATATTTT.

On this clonotype: At one end, the junction sequence differs from germline, possibly due to a read error. The CDR3 region has the DNA TGTGCCAGCAGCCAAGAGTTTCTGAGGAATTCACCCATCCACTTT. It translates to CASSQEFLRNSPIHF. The chain has TRBV14 and TRBJ1-6; D remains ambiguous. CDR1 SGHDN and CDR2 FVKESK come from the germline V gene. The CDR3 contains 15 residues. Variable domain in full (rest from reference TRBV14 and TRBJ1-6): EAGVTQFPSHSVIEKGQTVTLRCDPISGHDNLYWYRRVMGKEIKFLLHFVKESKQDESGMPNNRFLAERTGGTYSTLKVQPAELEDSGVYFCASSQEFLRNSPIHFGNGTRLTVT.

V and J are TRBV29-1 and TRBJ2-2; possibly TRBD2 for D (5 bases). V lost 6 bases, J lost 4 bases, and 15 bases lay in between. This CDR3 has 14 residues. Germline values: CDR1 SQVTM, CDR2 ANQGSEA. In DNA form, the CDR3 reads TGCAGCGTACGAGTAACGGGAAGCACCGGGGAGCTGTTTTTT. Translating gives CSVRVTGSTGELFF.

V gene TRBV7-9 combines with J gene TRBJ1-5; D gene ambiguous. Between the trimmed V and J ends, which lost 2 bases and 9 bases, there was a span of 8 bases. From germline, CDR1 is SEHNR and CDR2 FQNEAQ (reference sequence). This CDR3 contains 12 residues. CDR3 DNA sequence: TGTGCCAGCAGCTTACCGGATGTGCCCCAGCATTTT. This gives the protein CASSLPDVPQHF.

On this clonotype: Sequence at one end of the junction differs from germline and may be a read error. V usage is TRBV7-9 and J usage is TRBJ1-5; D gene uncertain. CDR3 size: 12 residues. Looked up from germline, CDR1 is SEHNR and CDR2 is FQNEAQ (reference sequence). The CDR3: CVSNLADAPQHF. CDR3 sequence (DNA): TGTGTCAGCAACTTAGCGGATGCGCCCCAGCATTTT.

By frequency in the sample, this clonotype is medium-sized. CDR3 in amino acids: CASTPSWGSQETQYF. The CDR3 DNA is TGTGCCAGCACCCCCTCTTGGGGGAGTCAAGAGACCCAGTACTTC. The chain joins TRBV6-1 to TRBJ2-5; D might be TRBD1 or TRBD2, each matching 5 bases. Trimming took off 7 bases at V and 2 bases at J, with 17 bases between the two ends. The CDR3 has 15 residues. CDR1 and CDR2 (germline): MNHNS, SASEGT.

In the case of this clonotype: The conserved final phenylalanine or tryptophan is absent from the CDR3, which likely points to a read error. The DNA for the CDR3 is TGTGCCAGCGGTGCCGTAGCGGGATGGGTAAACAATAAGCAGTTCTTG. It translates to CASGAVAGWVNNKQFL. The rearrangement joins TRBV14 to TRBJ2-1; 8 bases map to TRBD2. CDR3 length: 16 amino acids. In germline, CDR1 is SGHDN, CDR2 FVKESK.

This clonotype was observed a handful of times. CDR3 coding DNA: TGTGCTTCACCGGGGGGCGGGTCCTACAATGAGCAGTTCTTC. It codes for CASPGGGSYNEQFF. The chain has TRBV2 and TRBJ2-1, with D tentatively TRBD2 (7 bases). Germline CDR1 SNHLY, CDR2 FYNNEI. The length of the CDR3 is 14 residues.

The rearrangement uses TRBV6-2 or TRBV6-3 and TRBJ2-7, with 7 bases aligning to TRBD1. J lost 0 bases, V lost 8 bases, and 10 bases had no gene match. CDR1 is MNHEY, CDR2 SVGEGT, per germline. There are 15 residues in the CDR3. CDR3 region: CASEEGGVTSYEQYF. CDR3 in DNA: TGTGCCAGCGAGGAAGGGGGCGTGACCTCCTACGAGCAGTACTTC.

Notes on this clonotype: The missing conserved phenylalanine or tryptophan at the end of this CDR3 makes a read error likely. This chain connects TRBV4-1 to TRBJ1-1; no clear D. CDR3 length: 15 amino acids. In germline, CDR1 is MGHRA, CDR2 YSYEKL. The CDR3 region has the DNA TGCGCCAGCAGCCAAGCTGTATTGGGGAACACCGAAGCTTTCGTT. This gives the protein CASSQAVLGNTEAFV.

This chain joins TRBV5-6 and TRBJ1-1; D is uncertain. Germline assignment: CDR1 SGHDT and CDR2 YYEEEE. There are 15 residues in the CDR3. The CDR3 nucleotides read TGTGCTAGCTGCTCTCCGGGCCTTATTCCCACTGAAGCTTTCTTT. This codes for CASCSPGLIPTEAFF.

The rearrangement joins TRBV30 to TRBJ1-5; possibly TRBD1 for D (6 bases). Germline-derived CDR1 and CDR2 are GTSNPN and SVGIG (reference sequence). The CDR3 contains 15 residues. V dropped 1 base and J dropped 3 bases, with 13 bases sitting between them. CDR3 sequence: CAWSGRRGFNQPQHF. CDR3 coding DNA: TGTGCCTGGAGTGGTCGGAGGGGGTTCAATCAGCCCCAGCATTTT.

Concerning this clonotype itself: Its ends do not fully match the called genes, so a read error is possible. The chain couples TRBV19 to TRBJ1-1; D gene ambiguous. CDR1 LNHDA and CDR2 SQIVND come from the germline V gene (reference sequence). This CDR3 comprises 14 residues. CDR3 sequence reads: CASSTNGPWAQALF. DNA of the CDR3: TGTGCCAGTAGTACAAACGGACCGTGGGCGCAAGCTCTCTTT.

Details on this clonotype: A junction end diverges from the germline sequence, so it may reflect a read error. This rearrangement joins TRBV11-1 to TRBJ2-4; TRBD2 aligns across 7 bases. CDR1 and CDR2 from the germline V gene are SGHAT and FQDESV (reference sequence). This CDR3 is 17 amino acids long. CDR3 DNA: TGTACCAGCAGCTTTCCCGGGACTAACGGGACCAAAAACATTCTGTATTTC. Translation gives CTSSFPGTNGTKNILYF. The full variable domain, its missing parts supplied by reference TRBV11-1 and TRBJ2-4, is EAEVAQSPRYKITEKSQAVAFWCDPISGHATLYWYRQILGQGPELLVQFQDESVVDDSQLPKDRFSAERLKGVDSTLKIQPAELGDSAMYLCTSSFPGTNGTKNILYFGAGTRLSVL.